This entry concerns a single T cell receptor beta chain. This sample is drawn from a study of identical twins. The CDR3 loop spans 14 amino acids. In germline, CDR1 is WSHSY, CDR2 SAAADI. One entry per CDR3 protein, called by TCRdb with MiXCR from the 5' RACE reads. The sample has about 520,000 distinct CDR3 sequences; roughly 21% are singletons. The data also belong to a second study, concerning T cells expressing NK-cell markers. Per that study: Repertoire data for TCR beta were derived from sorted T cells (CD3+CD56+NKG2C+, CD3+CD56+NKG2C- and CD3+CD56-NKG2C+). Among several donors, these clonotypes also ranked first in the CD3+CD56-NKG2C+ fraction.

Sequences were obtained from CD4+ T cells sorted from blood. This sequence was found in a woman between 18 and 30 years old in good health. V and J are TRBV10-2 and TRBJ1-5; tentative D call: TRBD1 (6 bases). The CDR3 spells CAISDRGASQPQHF. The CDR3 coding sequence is TGCGCTATCAGCGATCGGGGGGCGAGTCAGCCCCAGCATTTT.